Below are 8 T cell receptor beta chains sequenced from a single sample in a study of control samples from healthy donors and cancer patients. Sequencing used immunoSEQ multiplex PCR; TCRdb keeps in-frame clones, though not all of them. The sample carries tens of thousands of clones, 88% recorded once. The material sequenced was blood. The receptors originated from a woman in her sixties or seventies in good health.

This clone came up once. The V gene is TRBV5-1, the J gene TRBJ1-2, with TRBD1 as a possible D gene (6 bases). V gave up 4 bases and J gave up 6 bases, with 19 bases separating them. This CDR3 contains 15 residues. The germline gives CDR1 SGHRS, CDR2 YFSETQ. The DNA of the CDR3 is TGCGCCAGCAGCCTGGAGGGCCTTAGGGGGGATGGCTACACCTTC. This codes for CASSLEGLRGDGYTF.

The chain recombines TRBV20-1 with TRBJ1-1, with a tentative D call TRBD1 (5 bases). CDR1 and CDR2 (germline): DFQATT, SNEGSKA (reference sequence). V lost 3 bases and J 1 base, leaving 18 bases between the germline ends. The CDR3 is 16 amino acids. The CDR3 sequence: CSASWTLRAQNTEAFF. CDR3 sequence (DNA): TGCAGTGCTAGTTGGACCCTCAGGGCCCAGAACACTGAAGCTTTCTTT.

This rearrangement joins TRBV19 to TRBJ1-2; D gene unclear. The V end lost 5 bases, the J end lost 0 bases, and 16 bases lay between the germline ends. Germline values: CDR1 LNHDA, CDR2 SQIVND (reference sequence). CDR3 size: 16 residues. The CDR3 nucleotides are TGTGCCAGTAGTGGCCTTAGGACCGACGCTAACTATGGCTACACCTTC. Translation: CASSGLRTDANYGYTF.

This clone has a handful of counts. CDR3 region: CASSETGNSNQPQHF. The CDR3, as DNA: TGTGCCAGCAGTGAAACAGGGAATAGCAATCAGCCCCAGCATTTT. The chain couples TRBV6-1 to TRBJ1-5, with D tentatively TRBD1 (6 bases). The V end was cut by 2 bases, the J end by 0 bases, with 8 bases between. Germline CDR1 reads MNHNS; CDR2 reads SASEGT. CDR3 length equals 15 residues.

The CDR3 nucleotides read TGTGCCAGCAGCTTAGTCAGGGGAGGTGGAAACACCATATATTTT. Translation: CASSLVRGGGNTIYF. The chain links TRBV11-2 to TRBJ1-3; TRBD1 is a possible D gene (6 bases). The CDR3 totals 15 residues. V dropped 1 base and J dropped 3 bases, with 10 bases sitting between them. CDR1 is SGHAT and CDR2 is FQNNGV in the germline V gene.

This chain joins TRBV6-4 and TRBJ2-3; weak D call: TRBD2 (7 bases). The V gene lost 3 bases and the J gene lost 14 bases, with 18 bases spanning the gap. The CDR3 spans 13 residues. CDR1 and CDR2 (germline): MRHNA, SNTAGT. Here the CDR3 reads CASSEGEGDGPYF. In DNA, the CDR3 is TGTGCCAGCAGTGAAGGGGAGGGGGACGGGCCGTATTTT.

Regarding this clone: One end of the junction fails to match germline, which may point to a read error. CDR3 amino acids: CTSSTGFRDTEAFF. In DNA, the CDR3 is TGTACCAGTAGCACAGGGTTTAGGGACACTGAAGCTTTCTTT. V usage is TRBV19 and J usage is TRBJ1-1; perhaps TRBD1 as D (6 bases). Per germline, CDR1 LNHDA and CDR2 SQIVND (reference sequence). This CDR3 has 14 residues.

The chain recombines TRBV7-9 with TRBJ1-2, with 7 bases matching TRBD1. Germline CDR1 SEHNR, CDR2 FQNEAQ (reference sequence). The ends lost 5 bases at V and 9 bases at J; junction bases unmatched: 9. This CDR3 is built from 13 residues. CDR3 DNA: TGTGCCAGCAGCCTAAGACAGGGTCTCAGCTACACCTTC. Residues: CASSLRQGLSYTF.